What follows is one T cell receptor (beta chain) and its context. This CDR3 has 13 residues. Between the trimmed V and J ends, which lost 8 bases and 5 bases, there was a span of 15 bases. CDR1 and CDR2 (germline): SGHTA, FQGNSA. These data are taken from a study of T cells in Graves' hyperthyroidism and ophthalmopathy. Amplification of TCR beta CDR3 regions used RNA as the template. Researchers ran a first-round RT-PCR on the TCR CDR3 using the HTBI primer set. MiXCR, run by TCRdb on the multiplex PCR reads, gives a single entry per CDR3 protein. The sample lists about 530,000 distinct CDR3 sequences; 17% were seen once.

The specimen sequenced was blood. This clonotype was obtained from a woman between 18 and 29 years old with Graves' ophthalmopathy. This chain uses TRBV7-2 with TRBJ1-1; possibly TRBD1 for D (6 bases). The CDR3 DNA is TGTGCCAGCGACCGGGGGCAGGGGACTGAAGCTTTCTTT. Translated: CASDRGQGTEAFF.